This T cell receptor beta chain derives from a study of cytomegalovirus exposure and HLA in healthy donors (dated by TCRdb to between 2016 and 2019). In terms of the full investigation: In an earlier analysis of roughly 500 of the donors, 276 Gb of sequence data and 100 million or so unique TCR beta sequences from about 190 million T cells were reported. An early release that covered about 600 HLA-typed donors contained around 300 gigabases of sequencing data and 70 million to 100 million unique TCR sequences. Of the roughly 420 genotyped donors, 75% to 85% were placed in the genetic ancestry cluster associated with self-reported Caucasian donors. The aim of the study was to test whether cataloging public T cell receptors could identify signatures of past pathogen exposure. The study used immunosequencing to profile the T cell repertoires of 666 subjects and linked those repertoires to cytomegalovirus serostatus. In addition to the first cohort of roughly 700 subjects, a separate validation cohort of around 110 different subjects was used. High-throughput TCR immunosequencing, statistical association of individual TCRs with disease status, and machine learning were combined to predict cytomegalovirus infection status. To study patterns of TCR occurrence, a later analysis re-analyzed previously published TCR beta repertoires from 666 donors and added high-resolution HLA genotyping. Rather than drawing on any new phenotypic data, the later analysis identified candidate immune exposures from TCR beta sequences and the way those sequences occurred across donors. An earlier analysis of several hundred of the donors applied high-throughput TCR beta sequencing to assess whether each TCR beta V gene segment acted as functional or pseudogenic. Donor age, sex, ethnicity and CMV serostatus were collected together with the repertoire data. A later genetic analysis took genome-wide SNP genotypes for about 55% of the roughly 700 donors and used that subset as a discovery cohort. Every discovery cohort repertoire had been produced on one sequencing platform. Both class I and class II loci were covered by HLA typing, at four-digit resolution. Typing coverage differed by locus: A, B, C, DRB1 and DQB1 were typed in roughly 629-640 donors, DQA1 in roughly 500, DPA1 in roughly 590, and DPB1 in approximately 450. A few DR-DQ haplotypes were treated as single units for association and clustering because of strong linkage in the cohort. Across some 400 genotyped donors of the cohort, an average of about 240,000 unique TCR beta nucleotide sequences per donor were sequenced, and roughly a sixth of those sequences were non-productive.

V has 2 bases trimmed and J has 0 bases trimmed; junction bases matching no gene number 4. Reading the germline V gene (reference sequence) gives CDR1 GTSNPN and CDR2 SVGIG. The CDR3 sequence holds 14 residues, the cysteine and phenylalanine included. The CDR3 DNA has 42 bases and is translated from base 1. As for this clone: Its antigen is currently not known. Per-base qualities were not stored, and no clone one base away is much larger.

The cohort consisted of hundreds of healthy bone marrow donors. All cohort members were sampled while nominally healthy, although unrecorded immune exposures were likely present. The donor tested CMV seropositive, placing the donor among the roughly 270 seropositive members of the cohort. A peripheral blood sample was provided by each donor, and peripheral blood mononuclear cells were used for TCR beta sequencing. Genomic DNA extraction from the blood cell samples was performed with the Qiagen DNeasy Blood Extraction Kit. Here is what the overall study found, with its caveats: A later genetic analysis reported fewer N-insertions in productive TCRs among donors in an Asian-associated ancestry cluster than the 666-donor mean. According to a later analysis, most CMV-associated TCR beta chains appeared to be HLA-restricted, and the HLA associations seemed to be driven largely by CMV exposure. At a false discovery rate of 0.05, a later analysis linked approximately 18,000 TCR beta sequences to specific HLA alleles. Correlated functional status among segregating V segments might reflect linkage disequilibrium, but an unknown experimental factor could not be ruled out. Compared with equally common non-associated chains, HLA-associated TCR beta chains in a later analysis were more clonally expanded and had lower generation probabilities. Three of the identified cytomegalovirus-associated TCR beta chains were confirmed in vitro to be specific for cytomegalovirus antigens. Sequencing depth was assumed to be roughly uniform across donors in the presence/absence analyses, though that assumption may not hold. According to the authors, the approach could potentially be generalized to other disease states and immunological phenotypes. Some IMGT-functional V segments, including TRBV6-2 and TRBV6-3, could not be told apart with the 87-base-pair reads, so those segments were excluded. An association between a missense DCLRE1C variant and V-gene and J-gene trimming of TCR beta chains was found in a later genetic analysis and replicated in an independent cohort. Most TCR sequences were observed very rarely across donors, whereas some public TCRs were present in many individuals. In an earlier analysis of a few hundred of the donors, most TCR beta V segments were observed in productive rearrangements about 87% or about 30% of the time, broadly matching IMGT annotations. A further reported finding was that TCR beta sequences accurately predicted the HLA-A and HLA-B alleles for most subjects in the first cohort. The sequencing pipeline was judged likely to have produced a cluster of highly shared sequence variants as a technical artifact. Because some donors lacked HLA typing at each locus, the association tests relied only on the typed subset. The classifier was reported to diagnose cytomegalovirus status with high specificity and sensitivity in both the original cohort and the validation cohort. According to a later analysis, TCR association rates differed among HLA loci, with DRB1 alleles showing the most associated TCRs and HLA-C alleles showing the fewest. According to a later analysis, parvovirus B19, influenza, CMV and Epstein-Barr virus appeared linked to several top co-occurrence clusters. This cohort had only TCR beta chains sequenced, and the lack of alpha or paired-chain data limited which features could be detected. The study gave a list of 150 to 200 TCR beta chains associated with cytomegalovirus. The only immune exposure information available for the cohort was CMV serostatus. Roughly 17 rarely observed V segments, including chromosome 9 orphons, were excluded from the earlier analysis of a few hundred of the donors because counts were too low. Assigning TCR associations to individual alleles was difficult when HLA alleles, especially DR and DQ, strongly co-occurred.

Libraries were built with the immunoSEQ multiplex PCR assay. For the multiplex PCR, a mixture combining 60 forward primers for TCR Vbeta segments and 13 reverse primers for TCR Jbeta segments was used. Amplification of the CDR3 region of rearranged TCR beta genes was performed with a multiplex PCR assay on genomic DNA. The amplified TCR beta libraries were sequenced on the Illumina HiSeq System as 87-base-pair reads. Processing in the source paper ran as follows. Across the roughly 700 repertoires, a later analysis counted 75 million to 90 million unique TCR beta chains, roughly 11 million of which were shared by at least two donors. To remove PCR and sequencing errors, raw reads were error-corrected and collapsed into unique sequences using a nearest-neighbor algorithm that merged closely related sequences. CDR3 sequences were aligned to IMGT reference sequences to assign V, D and J gene segments. For a sequence to be retained, a match of at least six nucleotides was required to both a V gene segment and a J gene segment. A rearrangement was called productive if the CDR3 had no stop codons and remained in frame with V and J, and every other rearrangement was called non-productive. CDR3 was defined according to IMGT convention as the region running from the second conserved V-encoded cysteine to the conserved J-encoded phenylalanine. The earlier analysis of about 560 of the donors excluded any sequence lacking an unambiguous match to a single V gene segment. An earlier analysis of several hundred of the donors called V segments functional above 56.7% productive rearrangements and segregating when the between-donor standard deviation exceeded 5%. A statistical classification framework was developed to diagnose cytomegalovirus status using the catalog of TCR beta chain sequences. In a later analysis, TCR nucleotide sequences were compared against IMGT/GENE-DB human TR gene sequences so that V and J genes could be assigned. The TCRdist pipeline was used in a later analysis to assign CDR3 sequences and most-parsimonious VDJ recombination scenarios. In a later analysis, each TCR beta chain was defined by its CDR3 amino acid sequence together with its V-gene family, and reads without a unique V-gene family were excluded. In a later analysis, approximately 640 highly shared, low-generation-probability nucleotide sequences were removed to address suspected cross-contamination and a sequencing artifact. In a later analysis, a clonal expansion index for each public chain was calculated from normalized within-repertoire ranks of inferred template counts. Generation probabilities in a later analysis came from a VDJ recombination model fitted to out-of-frame rearrangements, and those results were checked against IGoR. In a later analysis, hypergeometric tests were used to score TCR-TCR, TCR-HLA and TCR-CMV co-occurrence, with a repertoire-size bias correction applied to TCR pairs. False discovery rates were estimated in a later analysis by permuting HLA or CMV assignments 20 times. A later analysis grouped co-occurring TCRs with DBSCAN, adding TCRdist sequence similarity when clustering within HLA-allele-positive subsets. For co-occurrence clustering, repertoires with fewer than 30,000 or more than 120,000 public chains were excluded, along with five or six repertoires with anomalous nucleotide sharing. TCRdb took over this immuneACCESS table, retaining in-frame rearrangements with V and J assigned. Such tables are incomplete; in checked studies, under half of the missing clones stem from an unresolved V gene, and the remainder is unexplained. The DNA was the basis for D and trimming; V, J and clone size are from that table. The sample yields roughly 100,000 clones; 75% were counted once. The ten largest clones take up around 3% of the sample.

The sample consisted of PBMCs. The source is a male donor in good health and CMV-seropositive. This chain joins TRBV30 to TRBJ2-7; 7 central bases correspond to TRBD2. The CDR3: CAWSPGTTSYEQYF. The bases are TGTGCCTGGAGTCCTGGGACTACCTCCTACGAGCAGTACTTC. The variable domain in full, with residues beyond the CDR3 obtained from the reference TRBV30 and TRBJ2-7 genes, is SQTIHQWPATLVQPVGSPLSLECTVEGTSNPNLYWYRQAAGRGLQLLFYSVGIGQISSEVPQNLSASRPQDRQFILSSKKLLLSDSGFYLCAWSPGTTSYEQYFGPGTRLTVT.